This TCR beta chain was obtained from a study of low-dose radiotherapy and immunotherapy resistance in tumors. Study-wide background: Cohort 1 was treated with 0.5 Gy per fraction at 2-week intervals, amounting to 6.5 Gy overall. Starting cycle 1 day 1, oral aspirin 300 mg was given daily for four cycles. Intravenous cyclophosphamide 200 mg/m2 was given every two weeks, one day before radiation and immunotherapy. Doses delivered to Cohort 2 were 1 Gy per fraction every two weeks, amounting to 13 Gy over 26 weeks.

Gene-specific TRAV and TRBV primers were used for first-strand cDNA, covering alpha and beta chains. TCR amplification ran 15 to 25 PCR cycles using constant-region and V-primer adapter primers. From the reads, TCRdb called clonotypes with MiXCR, one entry per CDR3 protein. The table shows roughly 90,000 distinct CDR3 sequences, with 20% to 25% occurring only once. As for time point: after trial treatment. Treatment defined: LDRT plus nivolumab, ipilimumab, low-dose cyclophosphamide and aspirin (RACIN trial). This CDR3 has 16 residues. This clonotype was recorded at least ten times. J is TRBJ2-2 and V is TRBV21-1; TRBD2, the table's D call, was not compared with the DNA. TRBV21-1 corresponds to a pseudogene. The receptor was isolated from a female donor with ovarian cancer. The sample in question was PBMCs, obtained after low-dose radiotherapy plus immunotherapy. CDR3 in amino acids: CASIPASGSNTGELFF. The CDR3 nucleotides are TGTGCCAGCATACCGGCTAGCGGGTCGAACACCGGGGAGCTGTTTTTT.